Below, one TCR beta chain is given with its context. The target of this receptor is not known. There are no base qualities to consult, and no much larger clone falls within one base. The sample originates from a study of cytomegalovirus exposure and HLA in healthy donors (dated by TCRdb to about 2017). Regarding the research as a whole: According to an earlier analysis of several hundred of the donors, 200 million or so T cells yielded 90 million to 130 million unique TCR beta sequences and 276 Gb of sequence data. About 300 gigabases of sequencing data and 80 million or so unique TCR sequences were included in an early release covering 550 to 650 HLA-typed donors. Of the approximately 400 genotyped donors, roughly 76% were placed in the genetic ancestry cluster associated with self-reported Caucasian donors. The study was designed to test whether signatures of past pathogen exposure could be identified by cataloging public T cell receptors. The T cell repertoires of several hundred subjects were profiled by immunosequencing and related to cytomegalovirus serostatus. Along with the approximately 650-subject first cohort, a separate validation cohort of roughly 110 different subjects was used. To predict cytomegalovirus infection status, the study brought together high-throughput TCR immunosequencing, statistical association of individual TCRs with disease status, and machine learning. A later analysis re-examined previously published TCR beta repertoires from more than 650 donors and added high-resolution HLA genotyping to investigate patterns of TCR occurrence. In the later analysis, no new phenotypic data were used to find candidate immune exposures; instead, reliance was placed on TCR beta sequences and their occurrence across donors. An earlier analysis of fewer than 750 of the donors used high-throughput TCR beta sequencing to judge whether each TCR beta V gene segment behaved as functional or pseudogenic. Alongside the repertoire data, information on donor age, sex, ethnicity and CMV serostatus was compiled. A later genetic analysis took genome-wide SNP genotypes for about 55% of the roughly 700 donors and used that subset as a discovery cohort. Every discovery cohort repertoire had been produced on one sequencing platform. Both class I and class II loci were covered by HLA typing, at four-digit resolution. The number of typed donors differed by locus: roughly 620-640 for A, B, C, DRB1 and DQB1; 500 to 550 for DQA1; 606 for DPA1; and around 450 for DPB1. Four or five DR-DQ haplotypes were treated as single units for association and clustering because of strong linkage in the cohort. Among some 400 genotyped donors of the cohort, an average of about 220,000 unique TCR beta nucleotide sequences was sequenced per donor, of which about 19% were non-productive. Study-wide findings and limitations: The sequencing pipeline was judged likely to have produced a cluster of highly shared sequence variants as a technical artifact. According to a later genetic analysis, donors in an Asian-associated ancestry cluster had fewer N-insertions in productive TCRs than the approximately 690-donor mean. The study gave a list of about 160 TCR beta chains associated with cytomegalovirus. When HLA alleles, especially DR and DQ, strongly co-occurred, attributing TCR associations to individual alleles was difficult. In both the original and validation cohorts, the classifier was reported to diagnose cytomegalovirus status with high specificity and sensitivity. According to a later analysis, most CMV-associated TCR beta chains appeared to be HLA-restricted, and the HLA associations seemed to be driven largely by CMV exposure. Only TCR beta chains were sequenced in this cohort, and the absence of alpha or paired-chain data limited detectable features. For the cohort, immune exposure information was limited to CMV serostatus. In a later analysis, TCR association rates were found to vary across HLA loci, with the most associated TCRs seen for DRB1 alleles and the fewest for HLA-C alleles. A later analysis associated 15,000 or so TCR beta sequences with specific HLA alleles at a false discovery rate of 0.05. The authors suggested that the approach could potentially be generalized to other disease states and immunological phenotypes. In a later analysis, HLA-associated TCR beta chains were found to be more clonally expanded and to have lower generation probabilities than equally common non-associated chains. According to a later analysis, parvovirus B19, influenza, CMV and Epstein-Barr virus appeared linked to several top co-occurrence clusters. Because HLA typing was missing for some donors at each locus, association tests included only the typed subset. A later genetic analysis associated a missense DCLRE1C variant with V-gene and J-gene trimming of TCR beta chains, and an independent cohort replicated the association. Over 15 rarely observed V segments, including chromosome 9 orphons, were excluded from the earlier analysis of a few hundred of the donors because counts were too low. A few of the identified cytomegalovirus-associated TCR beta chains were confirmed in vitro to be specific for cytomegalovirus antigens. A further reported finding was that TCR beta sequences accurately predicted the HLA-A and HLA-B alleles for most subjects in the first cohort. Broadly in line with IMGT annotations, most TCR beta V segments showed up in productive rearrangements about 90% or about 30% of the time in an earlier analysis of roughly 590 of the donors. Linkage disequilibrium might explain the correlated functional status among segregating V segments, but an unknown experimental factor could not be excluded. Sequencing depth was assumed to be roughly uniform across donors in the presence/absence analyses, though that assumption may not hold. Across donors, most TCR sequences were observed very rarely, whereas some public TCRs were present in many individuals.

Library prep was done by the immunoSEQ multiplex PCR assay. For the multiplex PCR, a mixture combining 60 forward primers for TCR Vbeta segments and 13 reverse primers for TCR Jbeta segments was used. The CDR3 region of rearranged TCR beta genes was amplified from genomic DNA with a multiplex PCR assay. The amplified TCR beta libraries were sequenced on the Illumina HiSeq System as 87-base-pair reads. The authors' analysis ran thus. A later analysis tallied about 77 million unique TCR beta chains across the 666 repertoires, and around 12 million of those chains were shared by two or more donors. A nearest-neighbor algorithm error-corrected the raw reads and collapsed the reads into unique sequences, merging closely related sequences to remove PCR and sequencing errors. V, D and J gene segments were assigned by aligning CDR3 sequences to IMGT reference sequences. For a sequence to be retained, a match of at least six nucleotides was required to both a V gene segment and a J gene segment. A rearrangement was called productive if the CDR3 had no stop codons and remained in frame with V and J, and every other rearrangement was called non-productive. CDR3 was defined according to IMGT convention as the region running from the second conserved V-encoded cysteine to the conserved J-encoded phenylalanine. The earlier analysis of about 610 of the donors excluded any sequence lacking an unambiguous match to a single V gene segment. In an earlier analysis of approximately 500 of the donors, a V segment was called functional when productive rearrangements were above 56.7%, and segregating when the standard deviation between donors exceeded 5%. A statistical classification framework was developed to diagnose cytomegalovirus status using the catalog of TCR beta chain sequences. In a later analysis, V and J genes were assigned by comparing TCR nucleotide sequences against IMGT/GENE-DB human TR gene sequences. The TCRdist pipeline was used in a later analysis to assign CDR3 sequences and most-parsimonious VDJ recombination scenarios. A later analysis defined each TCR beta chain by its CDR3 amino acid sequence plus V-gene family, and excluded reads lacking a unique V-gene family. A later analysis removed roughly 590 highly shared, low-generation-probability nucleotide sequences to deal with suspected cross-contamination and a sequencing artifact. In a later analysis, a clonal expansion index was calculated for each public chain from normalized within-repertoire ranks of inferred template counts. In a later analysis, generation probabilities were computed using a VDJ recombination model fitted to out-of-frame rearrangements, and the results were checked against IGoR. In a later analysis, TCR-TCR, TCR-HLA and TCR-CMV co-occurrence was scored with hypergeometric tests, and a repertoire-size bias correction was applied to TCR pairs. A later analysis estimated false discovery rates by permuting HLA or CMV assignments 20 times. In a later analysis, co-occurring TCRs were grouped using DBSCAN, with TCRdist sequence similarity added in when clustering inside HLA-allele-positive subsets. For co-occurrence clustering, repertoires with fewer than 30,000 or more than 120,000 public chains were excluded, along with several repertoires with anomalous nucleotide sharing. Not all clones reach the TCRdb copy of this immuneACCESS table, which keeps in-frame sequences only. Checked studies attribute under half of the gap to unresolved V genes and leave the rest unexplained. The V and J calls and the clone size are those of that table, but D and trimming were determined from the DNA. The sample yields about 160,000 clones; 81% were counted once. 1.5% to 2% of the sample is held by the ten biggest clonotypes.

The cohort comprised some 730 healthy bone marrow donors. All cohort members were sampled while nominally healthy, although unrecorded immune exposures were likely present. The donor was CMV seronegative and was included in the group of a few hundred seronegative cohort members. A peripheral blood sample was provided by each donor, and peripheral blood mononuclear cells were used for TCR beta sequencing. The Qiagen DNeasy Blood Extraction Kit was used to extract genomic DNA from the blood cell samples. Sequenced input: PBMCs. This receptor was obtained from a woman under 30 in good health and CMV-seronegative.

The CDR3 here reads CASSLRSTGTGFSPLHF. The sequenced DNA: TGTGCCAGCAGCTTACGTAGTACCGGGACAGGGTTCTCACCCCTCCACTTT. The chain employs TRBV5-6 and TRBJ1-6, with TRBD1 matching 9 junction bases. For this chain, trimming is 2 bases at the V end and 10 bases at the J end, and the number of junction bases without a gene match is 13. Its CDR3 holds 17 amino acids, cysteine through phenylalanine. Only CDR3 DNA remains: 51 bases, in frame from the first base. The CDR1 and CDR2 encoded by the germline V gene are SGHDT and YYEEEE.